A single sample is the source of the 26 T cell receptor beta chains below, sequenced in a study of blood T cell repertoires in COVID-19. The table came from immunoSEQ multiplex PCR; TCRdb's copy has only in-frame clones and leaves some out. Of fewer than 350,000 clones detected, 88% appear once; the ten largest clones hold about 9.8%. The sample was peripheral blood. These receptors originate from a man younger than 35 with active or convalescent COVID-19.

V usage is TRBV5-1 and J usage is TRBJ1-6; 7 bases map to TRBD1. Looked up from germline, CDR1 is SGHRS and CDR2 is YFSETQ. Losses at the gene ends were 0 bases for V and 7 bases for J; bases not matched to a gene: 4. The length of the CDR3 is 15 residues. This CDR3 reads CASSLGQGRNSPLHF. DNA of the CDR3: TGCGCCAGCAGCTTGGGACAGGGCCGGAATTCACCCCTCCACTTT.

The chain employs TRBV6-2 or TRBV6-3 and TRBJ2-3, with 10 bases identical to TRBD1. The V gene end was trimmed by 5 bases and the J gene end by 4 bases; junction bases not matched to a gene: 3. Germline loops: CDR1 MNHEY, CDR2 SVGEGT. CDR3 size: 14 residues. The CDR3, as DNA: TGTGCCAGCAGTCGGACAGGGGGATCAGATACGCAGTATTTT. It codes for CASSRTGGSDTQYF.

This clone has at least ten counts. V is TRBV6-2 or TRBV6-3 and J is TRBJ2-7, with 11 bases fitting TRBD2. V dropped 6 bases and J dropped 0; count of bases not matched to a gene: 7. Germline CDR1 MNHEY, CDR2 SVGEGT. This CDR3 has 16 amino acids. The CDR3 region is CASSLGLAGISYEQYF. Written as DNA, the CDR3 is TGTGCCAGCAGCCTAGGACTAGCGGGTATCTCCTACGAGCAGTACTTC.

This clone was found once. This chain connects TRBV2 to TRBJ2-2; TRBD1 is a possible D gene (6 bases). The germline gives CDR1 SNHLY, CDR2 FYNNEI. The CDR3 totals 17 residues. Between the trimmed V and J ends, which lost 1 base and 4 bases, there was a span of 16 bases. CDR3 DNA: TGTGCCAGCAGTGAAGGGTGGGGGCTTAGTCCCACCGGGGAGCTGTTTTTT. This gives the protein CASSEGWGLSPTGELFF.

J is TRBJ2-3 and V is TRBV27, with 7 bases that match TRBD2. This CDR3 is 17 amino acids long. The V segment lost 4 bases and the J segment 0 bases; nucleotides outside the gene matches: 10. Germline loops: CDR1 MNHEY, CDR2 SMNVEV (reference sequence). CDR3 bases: TGTGCCAGCAGTTACCACCCCCTGCGGGAGAGCACAGATACGCAGTATTTT. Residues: CASSYHPLRESTDTQYF.

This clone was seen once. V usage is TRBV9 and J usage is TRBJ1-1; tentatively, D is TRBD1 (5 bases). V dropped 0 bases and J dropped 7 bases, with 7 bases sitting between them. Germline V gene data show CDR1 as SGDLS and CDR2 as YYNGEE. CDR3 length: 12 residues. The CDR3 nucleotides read TGTGCCAGCAGCGTAGAAGACAGTGAAGCTTTCTTT. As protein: CASSVEDSEAFF. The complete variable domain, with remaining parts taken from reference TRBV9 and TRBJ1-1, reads DSGVTQTPKHLITATGQRVTLRCSPRSGDLSVYWYQQSLDQGLQFLIQYYNGEERAKGNILERFSAQQFPDLHSELNLSSLELGDSALYFCASSVEDSEAFFGQGTRLTVV.

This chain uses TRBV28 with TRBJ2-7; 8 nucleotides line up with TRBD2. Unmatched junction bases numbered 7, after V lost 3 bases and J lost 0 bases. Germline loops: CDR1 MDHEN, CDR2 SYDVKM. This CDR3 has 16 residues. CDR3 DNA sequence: TGTGCCAGCAGTTTCGGGGCGGGGGGCGCCTCCTACGAGCAGTACTTC. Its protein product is CASSFGAGGASYEQYF.

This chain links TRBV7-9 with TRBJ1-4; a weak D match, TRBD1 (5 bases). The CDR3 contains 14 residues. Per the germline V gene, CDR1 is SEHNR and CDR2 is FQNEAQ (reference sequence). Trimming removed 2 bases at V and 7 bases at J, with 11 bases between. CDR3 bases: TGTGCCAGCAGCTTAAAGTCAGGGTTTGAAAAACTGTTTTTT. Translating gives CASSLKSGFEKLFF.

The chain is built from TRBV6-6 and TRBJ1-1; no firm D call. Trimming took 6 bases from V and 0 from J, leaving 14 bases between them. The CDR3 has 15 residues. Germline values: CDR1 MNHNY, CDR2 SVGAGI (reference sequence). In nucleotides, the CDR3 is TGTGCCAGCAGCCCGGGGAGAGGGATGAACACTGAAGCTTTCTTT. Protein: CASSPGRGMNTEAFF.

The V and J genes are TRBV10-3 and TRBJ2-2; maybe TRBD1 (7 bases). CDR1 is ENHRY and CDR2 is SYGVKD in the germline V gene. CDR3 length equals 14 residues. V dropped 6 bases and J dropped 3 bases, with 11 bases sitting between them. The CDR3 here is CAISDREDTGELFF. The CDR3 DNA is TGTGCCATCAGCGACAGGGAGGACACCGGGGAGCTGTTTTTT.

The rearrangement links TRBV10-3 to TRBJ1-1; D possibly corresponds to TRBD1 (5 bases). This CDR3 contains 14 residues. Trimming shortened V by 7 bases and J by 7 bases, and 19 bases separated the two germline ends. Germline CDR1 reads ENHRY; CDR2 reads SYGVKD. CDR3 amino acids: CAINDSPWPHEAFF. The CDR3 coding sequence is TGTGCCATCAATGACAGTCCATGGCCGCATGAAGCTTTCTTT.

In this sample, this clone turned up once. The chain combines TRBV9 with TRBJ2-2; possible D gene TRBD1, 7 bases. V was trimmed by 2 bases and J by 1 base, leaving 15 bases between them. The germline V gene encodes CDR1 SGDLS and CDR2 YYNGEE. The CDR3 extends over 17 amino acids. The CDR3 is CASSVSQGGENTGELFF. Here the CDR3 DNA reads TGTGCCAGCAGCGTCTCGCAGGGGGGAGAGAACACCGGGGAGCTGTTTTTT.

The CDR3 coding sequence is TGTGCCAGCAGTCCTCCCGCATTGACTAGCCCAGATACGCAGTATTTT. Translated, it gives CASSPPALTSPDTQYF. V and J are TRBV7-9 and TRBJ2-3; 7 bases map to TRBD2. Losses at the gene ends were 6 bases for V and 4 bases for J; bases not matched to a gene: 13. Germline V gene data show CDR1 as SEHNR and CDR2 as FQNEAQ (reference sequence). The CDR3 sequence is 16 residues long.

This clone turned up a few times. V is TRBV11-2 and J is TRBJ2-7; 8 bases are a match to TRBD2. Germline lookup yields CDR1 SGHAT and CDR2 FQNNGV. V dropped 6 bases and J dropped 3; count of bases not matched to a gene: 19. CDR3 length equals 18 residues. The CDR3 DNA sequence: TGTGCCAGCAGTCTAGGAACTAGCGGCGGGGGGTTAGGCTACGAGCAGTACTTC. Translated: CASSLGTSGGGLGYEQYF. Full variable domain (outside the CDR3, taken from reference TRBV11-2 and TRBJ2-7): EAGVAQSPRYKIIEKRQSVAFWCNPISGHATLYWYQQILGQGPKLLIQFQNNGVVDDSQLPKDRFSAERLKGVDSTLKIQPAKLEDSAVYLCASSLGTSGGGLGYEQYFGPGTRLTVT.

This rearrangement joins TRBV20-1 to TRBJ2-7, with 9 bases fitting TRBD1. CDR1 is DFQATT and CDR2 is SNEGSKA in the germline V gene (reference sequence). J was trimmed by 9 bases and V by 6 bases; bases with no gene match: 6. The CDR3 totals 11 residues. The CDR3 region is CSATGGRGQYF. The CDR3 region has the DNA TGCAGTGCCACAGGGGGCAGAGGGCAGTACTTC.

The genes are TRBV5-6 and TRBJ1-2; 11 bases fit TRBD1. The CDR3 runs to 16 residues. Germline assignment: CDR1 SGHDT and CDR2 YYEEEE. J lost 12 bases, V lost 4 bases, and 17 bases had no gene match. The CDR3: CASSPETGQGAPIHTF. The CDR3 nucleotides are TGTGCCAGCAGCCCGGAAACAGGACAGGGGGCGCCTATTCACACCTTC. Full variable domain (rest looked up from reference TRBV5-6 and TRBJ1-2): DAGVTQSPTHLIKTRGQQVTLRCSPKSGHDTVSWYQQALGQGPQFIFQYYEEEERQRGNFPDRFSGHQFPNYSSELNVNALLLGDSALYLCASSPETGQGAPIHTFGSGTRLTVV.

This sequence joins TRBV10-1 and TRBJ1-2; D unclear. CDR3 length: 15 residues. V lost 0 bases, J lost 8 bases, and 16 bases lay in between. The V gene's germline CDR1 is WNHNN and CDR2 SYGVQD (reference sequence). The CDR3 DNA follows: TGCGCCAGCAGTGAGTCGTCAGAGCCCACGGAGGGCTACACCTTC. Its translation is CASSESSEPTEGYTF.

CDR3 sequence reads: CASSPTSDRGDTQYF. CDR3 nucleotides: TGTGCCAGCAGCCCCACCTCGGACAGAGGAGATACGCAGTATTTT. This chain uses TRBV5-6 with TRBJ2-3; perhaps TRBD1 as D (6 bases). Trimming removed 4 bases at V and 5 bases at J, with 17 bases between. The germline gives CDR1 SGHDT, CDR2 YYEEEE. The CDR3 runs to 15 residues.

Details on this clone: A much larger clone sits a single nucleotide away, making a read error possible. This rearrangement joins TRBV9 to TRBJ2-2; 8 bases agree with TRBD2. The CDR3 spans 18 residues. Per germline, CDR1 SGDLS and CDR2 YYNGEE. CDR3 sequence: CASSPRATGGPGTGELCF. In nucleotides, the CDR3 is TGTGCCAGCAGCCCCCGAGCGACGGGGGGGCCGGGGACCGGGGAGCTGTGTTTT.

The DNA for the CDR3 is TGTGCCAGCAGTTTATCCGCCAGTTCTGGAAACACCATATATTTT. The encoded protein is CASSLSASSGNTIYF. The chain combines TRBV27 with TRBJ1-3; no reliable D call. The CDR3 is 15 amino acids. CDR1 is MNHEY, CDR2 SMNVEV, per germline (reference sequence). With 0 bases removed from V and 1 base from J, the gap between germline ends came to 7 bases.

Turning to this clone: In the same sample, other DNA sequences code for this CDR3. DNA for the CDR3: TGTGCCAGCAGGCCCTACACGGGGTCCTACGAGCAGTACTTC. Translated: CASRPYTGSYEQYF. This rearrangement joins TRBV6-5 to TRBJ2-7; D perhaps matches TRBD2 (5 bases). Deletions cut 6 bases from V and 1 base from J, with 13 bases between. CDR1 and CDR2 from the germline V gene are MNHEY and SVGAGI. The CDR3 sequence is 14 residues long.

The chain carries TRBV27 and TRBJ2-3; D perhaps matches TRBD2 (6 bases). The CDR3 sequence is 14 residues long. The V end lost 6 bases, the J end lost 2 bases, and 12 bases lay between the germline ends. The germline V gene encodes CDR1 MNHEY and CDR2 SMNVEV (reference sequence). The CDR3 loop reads CASRTGTYTDTQYF. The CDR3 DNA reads TGTGCCAGCAGGACCGGGACTTACACAGATACGCAGTATTTT.

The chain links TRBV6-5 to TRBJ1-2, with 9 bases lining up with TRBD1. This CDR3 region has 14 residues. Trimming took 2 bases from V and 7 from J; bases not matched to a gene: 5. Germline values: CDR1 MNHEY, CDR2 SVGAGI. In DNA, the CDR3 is TGTGCCAGCAGTTACCTACAGGGGGCGGTTGGCTACACCTTC. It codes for CASSYLQGAVGYTF.

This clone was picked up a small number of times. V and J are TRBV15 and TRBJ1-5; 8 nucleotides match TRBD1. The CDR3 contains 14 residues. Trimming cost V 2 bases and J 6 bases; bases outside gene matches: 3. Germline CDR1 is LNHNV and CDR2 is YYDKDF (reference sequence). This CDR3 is CATSRQGAGQPQHF. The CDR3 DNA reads TGTGCCACCAGCAGACAGGGGGCCGGTCAGCCCCAGCATTTT.

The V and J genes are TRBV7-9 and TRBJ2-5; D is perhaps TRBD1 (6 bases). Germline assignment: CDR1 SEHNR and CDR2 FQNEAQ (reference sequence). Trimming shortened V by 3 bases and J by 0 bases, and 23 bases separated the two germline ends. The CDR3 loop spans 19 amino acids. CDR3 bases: TGTGCCAGCAGCTTCCCGATAAGGCTTAGGACAGCCTACCAAGAGACCCAGTACTTC. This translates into CASSFPIRLRTAYQETQYF.

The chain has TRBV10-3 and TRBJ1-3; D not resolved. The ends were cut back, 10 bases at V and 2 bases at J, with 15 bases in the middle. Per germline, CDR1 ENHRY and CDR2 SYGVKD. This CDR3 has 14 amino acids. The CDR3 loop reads CASRLIDTGNTIYF. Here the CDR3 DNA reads TGTGCCAGCCGCCTCATAGATACTGGAAACACCATATATTTT.